Listed below are T cell receptor beta chains from one sample, sequenced in a study of blood T cell repertoires in COVID-19. Method: immunoSEQ multiplex PCR; TCRdb's copy keeps in-frame clones and lacks some. The data contain under 450,000 clones, 80% to 85% of them singletons. The sequencing sample was made of PBMCs or T cells enriched from blood (not recorded which). These receptors came from a woman aged 45-59 years who had recovered from COVID-19. CDR3s include the opening cysteine and the closing phenylalanine or tryptophan. Fields, in order: clone size, D gene, V gene, J gene, CDR3 protein, CDR3 DNA. The D gene is left open where the match is weak. Only part of the rows carry a size: once, few, many, or a class if the clone is expanded.

clone size: NA; D gene: TRBD1; V gene: TRBV29-1; J gene: TRBJ1-1; CDR3 protein: CSGGQGGEYTEAFF; CDR3 DNA: TGCAGCGGGGGACAGGGGGGAGAATACACTGAAGCTTTCTTT
clone size: few; D gene: TRBD2; V gene: TRBV2; J gene: TRBJ2-7; CDR3 protein: CASSRRGGYEQYF; CDR3 DNA: TGTGCCAGCAGTCGGCGGGGGGGATACGAGCAGTACTTC
clone size: NA; D gene: NA; V gene: TRBV30; J gene: TRBJ1-1; CDR3 protein: CAWRFLGNTEAFF; CDR3 DNA: TGTGCCTGGAGGTTCCTAGGGAACACTGAAGCTTTCTTT
clone size: NA; D gene: TRBD2; V gene: TRBV5-4; J gene: TRBJ2-1; CDR3 protein: CASSLGLAGMELFF; CDR3 DNA: TGTGCCAGCAGCTTGGGACTAGCGGGAATGGAGCTGTTCTTC
clone size: NA; D gene: TRBD2; V gene: TRBV7-8; J gene: TRBJ2-5; CDR3 protein: CASSLWASGAQETQYF; CDR3 DNA: TGTGCCAGCAGCTTATGGGCTAGCGGGGCCCAAGAGACCCAGTACTTC
clone size: NA; D gene: TRBD1; V gene: TRBV5-1; J gene: TRBJ1-1; CDR3 protein: CASSSESRGLGGTEAFF; CDR3 DNA: TGCGCCAGCAGCTCGGAAAGCAGGGGGCTAGGAGGCACTGAAGCTTTCTTT
clone size: NA; D gene: TRBD1; V gene: TRBV18; J gene: TRBJ1-1; CDR3 protein: CASSTRGRWTEAFF; CDR3 DNA: TGTGCCAGCTCAACCAGGGGGCGGTGGACTGAAGCTTTCTTT
clone size: NA; D gene: NA; V gene: TRBV6-1; J gene: TRBJ2-2; CDR3 protein: CASSEMPGGNTGELFF; CDR3 DNA: TGTGCCAGCAGTGAAATGCCCGGAGGGAACACCGGGGAGCTGTTTTTT
clone size: NA; D gene: TRBD2; V gene: TRBV4-3; J gene: TRBJ2-2; CDR3 protein: CAPSGGELDTGELFF; CDR3 DNA: TGCGCCCCTTCCGGGGGGGAATTAGACACCGGGGAGCTGTTTTTT
clone size: NA; D gene: TRBD1; V gene: TRBV4-2; J gene: TRBJ2-1; CDR3 protein: CASSGQGNYNEQFF; CDR3 DNA: TGTGCCAGCAGCGGACAGGGGAACTACAATGAGCAGTTCTTC
clone size: NA; D gene: NA; V gene: TRBV12-3/TRBV12-4; J gene: TRBJ1-5; CDR3 protein: CAITTGSNQPQHF; CDR3 DNA: TGTGCCATCACTACAGGATCCAATCAGCCCCAGCATTTT
clone size: NA; D gene: NA; V gene: TRBV10-2; J gene: TRBJ1-2; CDR3 protein: CASSDQVDYGYTF; CDR3 DNA: TGCGCCAGCAGTGATCAGGTTGACTATGGCTACACCTTC
clone size: NA; D gene: NA; V gene: TRBV9; J gene: TRBJ2-1; CDR3 protein: CASSVGLTTGHEQFF; CDR3 DNA: TGTGCCAGCAGCGTAGGACTAACAACCGGACATGAGCAGTTCTTC
clone size: NA; D gene: TRBD1; V gene: TRBV7-9; J gene: TRBJ2-7; CDR3 protein: CASSPDRGGEQYF; CDR3 DNA: TGTGCCAGCAGCCCCGACAGGGGGGGCGAGCAGTACTTC
clone size: NA; D gene: TRBD1; V gene: TRBV28; J gene: TRBJ1-4; CDR3 protein: CASRTGTGEALFF; CDR3 DNA: TGTGCCAGCAGAACCGGGACAGGGGAGGCACTGTTTTTT
clone size: NA; D gene: NA; V gene: TRBV18; J gene: TRBJ2-1; CDR3 protein: CASSPMIRGDEQFF; CDR3 DNA: TGTGCCAGCTCACCTATGATCAGGGGCGATGAGCAGTTCTTC
clone size: once; D gene: NA; V gene: TRBV3-1/TRBV3-2; J gene: TRBJ1-2; CDR3 protein: CASSRDQRSRVFINYGYTF; CDR3 DNA: TGTGCCAGCAGCCGAGATCAAAGGAGCAGGGTTTTTATTAACTATGGCTACACCTTC
clone size: NA; D gene: TRBD1; V gene: TRBV15; J gene: TRBJ1-6; CDR3 protein: CATSRGQGAVDSPLHF; CDR3 DNA: TGTGCCACCAGCAGAGGCCAGGGGGCAGTTGATTCACCCCTCCACTTT
clone size: NA; D gene: TRBD1; V gene: TRBV6-2/TRBV6-3; J gene: TRBJ2-2; CDR3 protein: CASSPQGSAGELFF; CDR3 DNA: TGTGCCAGCAGTCCACAGGGGAGCGCCGGGGAGCTGTTTTTT
clone size: NA; D gene: TRBD2; V gene: TRBV5-5; J gene: TRBJ2-7; CDR3 protein: CASSSTSGGLFYEQYF; CDR3 DNA: TGTGCCAGCAGCTCGACTAGCGGGGGGCTTTTCTACGAGCAGTACTTC
clone size: NA; D gene: NA; V gene: TRBV29-1; J gene: TRBJ1-2; CDR3 protein: CSAETPRISGVLHGYTF; CDR3 DNA: TGCAGCGCCGAGACCCCCCGAATATCGGGGGTGTTACATGGCTACACCTTC
clone size: NA; D gene: NA; V gene: TRBV6-5; J gene: TRBJ1-2; CDR3 protein: CASSYRSAGYTF; CDR3 DNA: TGTGCCAGCAGTTACCGGAGTGCTGGCTACACCTTC
clone size: NA; D gene: NA; V gene: TRBV2; J gene: TRBJ2-5; CDR3 protein: CASSDNRVETQYF; CDR3 DNA: TGTGCCAGCAGTGACAACAGGGTTGAGACCCAGTACTTC
clone size: NA; D gene: NA; V gene: TRBV14; J gene: TRBJ2-7; CDR3 protein: CASSQGLAITYEQYF; CDR3 DNA: TGTGCCAGCAGCCAAGGGCTAGCGATAACCTACGAGCAGTACTTC
clone size: NA; D gene: NA; V gene: TRBV4-1; J gene: TRBJ1-2; CDR3 protein: CASSQDKLRTDYGYTF; CDR3 DNA: TGCGCCAGCAGCCAAGATAAGCTCCGCACGGACTATGGCTACACCTTC
clone size: NA; D gene: NA; V gene: TRBV19; J gene: TRBJ1-2; CDR3 protein: CASSKQKSDGYTF; CDR3 DNA: TGTGCCAGTAGTAAACAAAAAAGCGATGGCTACACCTTC
clone size: NA; D gene: TRBD1; V gene: TRBV18; J gene: TRBJ1-1; CDR3 protein: CASSPPGQPNTEAFF; CDR3 DNA: TGTGCCAGCTCACCTCCGGGACAGCCGAACACTGAAGCTTTCTTT
clone size: NA; D gene: TRBD2; V gene: TRBV7-8; J gene: TRBJ2-1; CDR3 protein: CASSLAEREFSNEQFF; CDR3 DNA: TGTGCCAGCAGCTTAGCGGAGCGGGAGTTCTCCAATGAGCAGTTCTTC
clone size: NA; D gene: NA; V gene: TRBV19; J gene: TRBJ1-5; CDR3 protein: CASSIAPPGQQPQHF; CDR3 DNA: TGTGCCAGTAGTATAGCCCCTCCTGGACAGCAGCCCCAGCATTTT
clone size: NA; D gene: NA; V gene: TRBV2; J gene: TRBJ2-4; CDR3 protein: CASSDPGALYIQYF; CDR3 DNA: TGTGCCAGCAGTGATCCGGGAGCCCTCTACATTCAGTACTTC
clone size: few; D gene: TRBD1; V gene: TRBV11-3; J gene: TRBJ2-7; CDR3 protein: CASSLDQRQGVEQYF; CDR3 DNA: TGTGCCAGCAGCTTAGATCAGAGACAGGGGGTCGAGCAGTACTTC
clone size: once; D gene: NA; V gene: TRBV29-1; J gene: TRBJ1-1; CDR3 protein: CSVDPRTEAFF; CDR3 DNA: TGCAGCGTTGACCCGAGGACTGAAGCTTTCTTT
clone size: NA; D gene: TRBD2; V gene: TRBV6-4; J gene: TRBJ2-1; CDR3 protein: CASSFASGNEQFF; CDR3 DNA: TGTGCCAGCAGTTTCGCTAGCGGGAATGAGCAGTTCTTC
clone size: NA; D gene: TRBD1; V gene: TRBV19; J gene: TRBJ1-1; CDR3 protein: CARGWDRLNTEAFF; CDR3 DNA: TGTGCCAGGGGATGGGACAGACTGAACACTGAAGCTTTCTTT
clone size: NA; D gene: NA; V gene: TRBV10-3; J gene: TRBJ2-2; CDR3 protein: CAISPGLDTGELFF; CDR3 DNA: TGTGCCATCAGTCCGGGACTTGACACCGGGGAGCTGTTTTTT